The clone carrying this T cell receptor beta chain was seen more than once but under ten times. These data originate in a study of control samples from healthy donors and cancer patients. The junction had 4 bases not matched to a gene; V was cut back by 3 bases and J by 3 bases. The germline V gene has CDR1 SGHRS and CDR2 YFSETQ. This CDR3 has 15 residues. The protocol was immunoSEQ multiplex PCR, while the TCRdb copy is restricted to in-frame clones and leaves out a portion. Here the sample spans around 49,000 clones, approximately 89% being singletons. This chain uses TRBV5-1 with TRBJ2-7; TRBD2 aligns across 12 bases. The sequence came from a middle-aged man with colorectal cancer. Source material: PBMCs. CDR3 sequence (DNA): TGCGCCAGCAGCTCCTCGACTAGCGGGAGCTACGAGCAGTACTTC. Protein sequence: CASSSSTSGSYEQYF. Full variable domain (remainder filled in from reference TRBV5-1 and TRBJ2-7): KAGVTQTPRYLIKTRGQQVTLSCSPISGHRSVSWYQQTPGQGLQFLFEYFSETQRNKGNFPGRFSGRQFSNSRSEMNVSTLELGDSALYLCASSSSTSGSYEQYFGPGTRLTVT.